A selection of T cell receptor beta chains follows, all from one sample in a study of spatial heterogeneity in lung cancer. MiXCR was run by TCRdb on the 5' RACE reads, yielding one entry per CDR3 protein. The repertoire has some 110,000 distinct CDR3 sequences, 12% of them found once; the top ten carry around a sixth. The sequencing here drew on PBMCs, taken at follow-up. Receptors originate from a male donor with early-stage non-small cell lung cancer. Each CDR3 is given with its conserved first and last residue.

v_call	cdr3_length	j_call	cdr3_aa
TRBV29-1	13	TRBJ2-4	CSVVDTTKNIQYF
TRBV20-1	11	TRBJ2-7	CSAHPGHEQYF
TRBV28	15	TRBJ2-2	CASILAGLNTGELFF
TRBV7-8	18	TRBJ1-5	CASSLAPTGAILGQPQHF
TRBV5-6	14	TRBJ1-4	CASSPDRTNEKLFF
TRBV5-5	14	TRBJ2-7	CASSGAGQGKGQYF
TRBV4-1	13	TRBJ1-1	CASSQWQREKAFF
TRBV5-6	15	TRBJ2-7	CASSFRRGDSYEQYF
TRBV21-1	18	TRBJ1-3	CAGKGFLCQEGNGNTIYF
TRBV7-9	17	TRBJ1-1	CASSLSLIWRTNTEAFF
TRBV12-3/TRBV12-4	16	TRBJ1-5	CASSLSFHYSNQPQHF
TRBV3-1	15	TRBJ2-5	CASSPRADGRETQYF
TRBV4-1	14	TRBJ2-7	CASSPGQLAYEQYF